This T cell receptor (beta chain) comes out of a study (dated by TCRdb to the mid-2010s). For the study in its entirety: The study tested whether tumor-infiltrating Tregs in breast cancer are recruited from blood Tregs or converted in situ from other CD4+ T cell subsets.

Overall study results and their limits: Tumor-infiltrating Treg TCR alpha and beta sequences overlapped most with tumor naive CD4+ T cells, then with blood naive CD4+ T cells. Tumor memory CD4+ T cell TCR gene usage clustered with blood and lymph node memory CD4+ cells and lymph node naive CD4+ cells. Rather than covering whole repertoires, validation in the larger cohort was restricted to a single TCR beta V-J rearrangement.

This clonotype was counted a few times. Its target antigen remains unknown. Per-base quality was not reported, and no clone a single base away is much larger than it. Full-length TCR variable regions were amplified by 5' RACE PCR with constant-region reverse primers, and semi-nested PCR with Nested Universal Primer A was subsequently performed. Using the ReliaPrep RNA Cell Miniprep System, total RNA was extracted, and the SMARTer RACE 5'/3' Kit was then used to reverse transcribe the RNA into 5'RACE-ready cDNA. Full-length TCR alpha and beta libraries were barcoded with multiplex adaptors and sequenced on an Illumina MiSeq. The original pipeline was this. Sequencing data were pooled across the five patients for each of nine subset-tissue groups and compared by unsupervised clustering of TCR gene usage. The Morisita-Horn index was used to calculate repertoire similarity, with shared sequences weighted according to their contribution to each repertoire. The public reads were quality trimmed at Q25 with fastp and then assembled into clones with MiXCR by TCRdb, keeping productive beta chains. Here each entry gathers all rows of one CDR3 protein and keeps the most common genes and DNA. These V and J calls originate from TCRdb's pipeline instead of the authors' own analysis. This sample gives more than 55,000 distinct CDR3 sequences in total; 26% of them show up just once. Of the sample, 2.2% falls within the top ten clones.

Cells that were CD4+CD25+CD127-/low were isolated as Tregs. Tregs, naive and memory CD4+ T cells from tumor, blood and ipsilateral draining lymph nodes of a few breast cancer patients underwent full-length TCR alpha and beta sequencing. Tumor tissue and lymph nodes obtained by ipsilateral axillary dissection were perfused with PBS, cut into small pieces and digested using collagenase I and hyaluronidase. Sorted cell populations were confirmed by FACS to exceed 90% purity. Between the V and J ends, shortened by 3 bases and 5 bases respectively, the junction contains 27 bases. The CDR3, from cysteine to phenylalanine, totals 19 residues. Of the read, only the CDR3 DNA is kept; its 57 bases are in frame from base 1. Per the germline V gene, MDHEN is the CDR1 and SYDVKM is the CDR2.

The specimen was tumor-infiltrating Tregs sorted from the breast tumor. The sequence was obtained from a female donor with breast cancer. The rearrangement joined TRBV28 to TRBJ2-3; the D call is tentative, TRBD1 or TRBD2, as each matches 5 bases. DNA sequence: TGTGCCAGCAGTTTCCCCAGGGACCCCCCCAGGAGAGGGAAAGATACGCAGTATTTT. Its protein is CASSFPRDPPRRGKDTQYF.